The clone carrying this T cell receptor (beta chain) was seen more than once but under ten times. Its antigen is unknown. The data were taken from a study of T cell repertoires in cytomegalovirus infection. Study as a whole: The public TCR beta signatures pointed to both CMV infection and matching HLA type.

Via MiXCR, TCRdb re-called the reads, giving one row per CDR3 protein. Among under 600,000 distinct CDR3 sequences, 15% to 20% were seen once, and the ten largest hold 20% to 30%. Whole-study findings and limits: The study found HLA-C-restricted CMV-specific TCR beta clonotypes dominating the ex vivo response. CMV carriers with the relevant HLA were identified by cumulative public TCR beta family frequency.

V shed 4 bases and J shed 2 bases, with 15 bases lying between them. Germline lookup yields CDR1 LGHDT and CDR2 YNNKEL (reference sequence). The CDR3 has 16 residues. Specimen: CD8+ T cells from PBMCs. This sequence originates from a human donor in good health (CMV status not recorded). Some clones in this sample may be carry-over from other donors' samples. V usage is TRBV3-1 and J usage is TRBJ2-1; D perhaps matches TRBD2 (6 bases). The CDR3 DNA reads as TGTGCCAGCAGCCCCCCCGTGGGAGGCCCCTACAATGAGCAGTTCTTC. It is translated as CASSPPVGGPYNEQFF.